Listed below are T cell receptor beta chains from one sample, sequenced in a study of molecular identifiers for immune sequencing clone quantification. One entry per CDR3 protein results from TCRdb running MiXCR on the PCR reads. Here the sample spans over 300,000 distinct CDR3 sequences, roughly a quarter being singletons. Sequenced: naive CD8+ T cells from blood, with Jurkat cell RNA spiked in. These receptors all come from a human donor in good health. Some libraries in this study had Jurkat cell RNA spiked in. Both conserved end residues are part of each CDR3. Fields, in order: J gene, CDR3 length, V gene, clone size, D gene, CDR3 protein, CDR3 DNA. D genes are given only for firm matches. Clone size is not always given. Where it is, it says once, few, many or a class for expanded clones.

TRBJ2-7 | 14 | TRBV7-9 | few | TRBD1 | CASSFGTEASEQYF | TGTGCCAGCAGCTTTGGGACAGAAGCTAGCGAGCAGTACTTC
TRBJ2-6 | 21 | TRBV19 | few | TRBD1 | CASSIPPDRADLSSGANVLTF | TGTGCCAGTAGTATCCCCCCGGACAGGGCCGATTTGAGCTCTGGGGCCAACGTCCTGACTTTC
TRBJ1-1 | 15 | TRBV7-9 | few | NA | CASSLAPGWETEAFF | TGTGCCAGCAGCTTAGCGCCGGGTTGGGAGACTGAAGCTTTCTTT
TRBJ1-5 | 14 | TRBV12-3/TRBV12-4 | many | TRBD1 | CASSFGQGRQPQHF | TGTGCCAGCAGTTTTGGACAGGGACGGCAGCCCCAGCATTTT
TRBJ2-5 | 12 | TRBV28 | many | NA | CASSLDRETQYF | TGTGCCAGCAGCTTGGATCGGGAGACCCAGTACTTC
TRBJ2-3 | 21 | TRBV7-8 | many | NA | CASSSSALQGWVRARTDTQYF | TGTGCCAGCAGCTCCAGCGCACTGCAGGGCTGGGTTCGAGCCCGCACAGATACGCAGTATTTT
TRBJ2-2 | 15 | TRBV7-6 | many | TRBD2 | CASSFSAGGTGELFF | TGTGCCAGCAGCTTCTCAGCGGGGGGTACCGGGGAGCTGTTTTTT
TRBJ1-2 | 17 | TRBV14 | many | NA | CASSQVSNRGFAYGYTF | TGTGCCAGCAGCCAAGTTTCTAACAGAGGCTTCGCCTATGGCTACACCTTC
TRBJ2-5 | 16 | TRBV4-3 | NA | TRBD1 | CASSQETGTLQEAQYF | TGCGCCAGCAGCCAGGAGACAGGGACACTACAAGAGGCCCAGTACTTC
TRBJ2-2 | 15 | TRBV20-1 | NA | TRBD1 | CSAPGQAEHTGELFF | TGCAGTGCCCCGGGACAGGCGGAACACACCGGGGAGCTGTTTTTT
TRBJ2-3 | 17 | TRBV2 | NA | TRBD2 | CARGGSTRRSSTDTQYF | TGTGCCAGGGGGGGGTCGACACGACGGTCTAGCACAGATACGCAGTATTTT
TRBJ1-2 | 15 | TRBV19 | NA | TRBD1 | CASSTGGDESYGYTF | TGTGCCAGTAGTACAGGGGGGGACGAGAGCTATGGCTACACCTTC
TRBJ2-2 | 15 | TRBV7-9 | many | TRBD1 | CASSFTGQGPGELFF | TGTGCCAGCAGCTTCACCGGACAGGGCCCCGGGGAGCTGTTTTTT
TRBJ2-7 | 15 | TRBV28 | NA | TRBD1 | CASSLGGDRGSEQYF | TGTGCCAGCAGTTTGGGCGGGGACAGGGGCTCCGAGCAGTACTTC
TRBJ2-7 | 15 | TRBV2 | NA | NA | CASSEGAGPAYEQYF | TGTGCCAGCAGTGAAGGTGCGGGGCCCGCCTACGAGCAGTACTTC
TRBJ2-1 | 15 | TRBV20-1 | NA | NA | CSAKTDYSSYNEQFF | TGCAGTGCTAAGACAGATTATAGCTCCTACAATGAGCAGTTCTTC